This entry describes one T cell receptor beta chain. Only in-frame clones appear in the TCRdb table, and some are missing; sequencing was by immunoSEQ multiplex PCR. The sample includes about 190,000 clones, around four fifths seen only once; the top ten take 5.1%. The data were obtained in a study of blood T cell repertoires in COVID-19. The source material was peripheral blood. This clonotype originated in a woman aged 70 to 79 with active or convalescent COVID-19.

CDR3 residues: CASSLGQTKTFDEQFF. In nucleotides, the CDR3 is TGTGCCAGCAGCCTCGGACAGACCAAGACATTCGATGAGCAGTTCTTC. The chain joins TRBV5-4 to TRBJ2-1; TRBD1 is a possible D gene (6 bases). The CDR3 loop spans 16 amino acids. V gave up 4 bases and J gave up 8 bases, with 22 bases separating them. Germline V CDR1 and CDR2: SGHNT, YYREEE (reference sequence).